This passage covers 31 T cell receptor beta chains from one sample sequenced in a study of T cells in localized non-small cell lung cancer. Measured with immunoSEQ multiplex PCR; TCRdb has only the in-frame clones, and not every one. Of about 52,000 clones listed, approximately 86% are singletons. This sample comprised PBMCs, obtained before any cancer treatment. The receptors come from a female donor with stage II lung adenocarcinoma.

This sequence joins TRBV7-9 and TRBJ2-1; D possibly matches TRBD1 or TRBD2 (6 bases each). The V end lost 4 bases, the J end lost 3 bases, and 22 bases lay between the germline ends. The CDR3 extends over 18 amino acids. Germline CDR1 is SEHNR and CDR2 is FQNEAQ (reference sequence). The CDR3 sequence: CASSSPKEPGADYNEQFF. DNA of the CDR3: TGTGCCAGCAGCTCCCCCAAAGAGCCGGGGGCCGACTACAATGAGCAGTTCTTC.

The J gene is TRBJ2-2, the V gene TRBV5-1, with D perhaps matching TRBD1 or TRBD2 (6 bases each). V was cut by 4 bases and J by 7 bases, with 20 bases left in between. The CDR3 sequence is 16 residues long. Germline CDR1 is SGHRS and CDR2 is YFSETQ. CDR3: CASSPGGGGTYGELFF. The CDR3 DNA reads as TGCGCCAGCAGCCCCGGTGGAGGGGGAACGTACGGGGAGCTGTTTTTT. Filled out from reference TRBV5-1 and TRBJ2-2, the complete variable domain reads KAGVTQTPRYLIKTRGQQVTLSCSPISGHRSVSWYQQTPGQGLQFLFEYFSETQRNKGNFPGRFSGRQFSNSRSEMNVSTLELGDSALYLCASSPGGGGTYGELFFGEGSRLTVL.

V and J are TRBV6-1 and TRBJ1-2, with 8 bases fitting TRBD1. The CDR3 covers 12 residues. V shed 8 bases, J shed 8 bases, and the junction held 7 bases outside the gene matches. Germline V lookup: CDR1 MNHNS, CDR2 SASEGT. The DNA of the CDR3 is TGTGCCAGCGGACAGGGTGGATACGGCTACACCTTC. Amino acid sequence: CASGQGGYGYTF.

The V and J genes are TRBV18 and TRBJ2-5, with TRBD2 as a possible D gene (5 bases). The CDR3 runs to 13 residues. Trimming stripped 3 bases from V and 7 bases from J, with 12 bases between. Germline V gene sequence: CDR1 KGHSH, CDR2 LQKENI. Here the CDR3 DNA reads TGTGCCAGCTCACCTAACAGCCGGGGGACCCAGTACTTC. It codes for CASSPNSRGTQYF.

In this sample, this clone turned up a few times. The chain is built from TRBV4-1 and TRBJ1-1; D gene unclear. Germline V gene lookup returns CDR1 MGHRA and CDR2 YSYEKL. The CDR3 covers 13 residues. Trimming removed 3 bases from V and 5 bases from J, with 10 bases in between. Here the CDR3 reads CASSQAEGTEAFF. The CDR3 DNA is TGCGCCAGCAGCCAGGCTGAGGGTACTGAAGCTTTCTTT.

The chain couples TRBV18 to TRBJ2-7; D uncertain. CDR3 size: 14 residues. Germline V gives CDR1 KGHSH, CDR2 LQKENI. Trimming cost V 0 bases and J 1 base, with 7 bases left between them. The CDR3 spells CASSPPGSSYEQYF. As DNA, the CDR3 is TGTGCCAGCTCACCACCGGGAAGTTCCTACGAGCAGTACTTC.

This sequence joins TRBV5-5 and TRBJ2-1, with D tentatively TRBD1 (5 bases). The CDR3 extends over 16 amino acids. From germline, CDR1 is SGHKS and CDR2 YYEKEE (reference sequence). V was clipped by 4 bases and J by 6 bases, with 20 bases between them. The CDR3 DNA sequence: TGTGCCAGCAGCGCCGACAGTCAAAACTTTCGCAATGAGCAGTTCTTC. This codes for CASSADSQNFRNEQFF.

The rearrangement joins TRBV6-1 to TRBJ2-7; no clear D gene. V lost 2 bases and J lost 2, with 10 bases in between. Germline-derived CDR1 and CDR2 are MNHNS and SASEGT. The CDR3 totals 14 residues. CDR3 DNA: TGTGCCAGCAGTGAACCTACTGTCCCCTACGAGCAGTACTTC. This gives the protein CASSEPTVPYEQYF.

CDR3 residues: CAWSVGDRTEQPQHF. As DNA, the CDR3 is TGTGCCTGGAGTGTAGGGGACAGGACAGAGCAGCCCCAGCATTTT. This chain connects TRBV30 to TRBJ1-5; TRBD1 agrees at 8 bases. This CDR3 has 15 amino acids. The germline CDR1 and CDR2 sequences are GTSNPN and SVGIG (reference sequence). V was clipped by 0 bases and J by 7 bases; unmatched bases: 8.

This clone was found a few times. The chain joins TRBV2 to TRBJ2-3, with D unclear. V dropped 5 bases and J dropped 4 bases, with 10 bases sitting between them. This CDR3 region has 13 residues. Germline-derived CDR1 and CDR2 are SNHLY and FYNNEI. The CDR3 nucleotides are TGTGCCAGCAGTCTGGACCTTTCAGATACGCAGTATTTT. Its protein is CASSLDLSDTQYF. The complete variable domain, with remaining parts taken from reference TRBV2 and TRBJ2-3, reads EPEVTQTPSHQVTQMGQEVILRCVPISNHLYFYWYRQILGQKVEFLVSFYNNEISEKSEIFDDQFSVERPDGSNFTLKIRSTKLEDSAMYFCASSLDLSDTQYFGPGTRLTVL.

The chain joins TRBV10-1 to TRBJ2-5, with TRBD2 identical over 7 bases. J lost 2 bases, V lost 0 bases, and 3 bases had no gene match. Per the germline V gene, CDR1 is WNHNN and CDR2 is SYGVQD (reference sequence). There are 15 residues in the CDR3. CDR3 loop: CASSESTRGQETQYF. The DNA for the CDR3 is TGCGCCAGCAGTGAGTCGACGCGGGGGCAAGAGACCCAGTACTTC.

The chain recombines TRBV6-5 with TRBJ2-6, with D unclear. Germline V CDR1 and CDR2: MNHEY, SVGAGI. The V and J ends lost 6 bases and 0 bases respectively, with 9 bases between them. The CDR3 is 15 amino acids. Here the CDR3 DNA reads TGTGCCAGCAGGTTCGACCTCTCTGGGGCCAACGTCCTGACTTTC. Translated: CASRFDLSGANVLTF.

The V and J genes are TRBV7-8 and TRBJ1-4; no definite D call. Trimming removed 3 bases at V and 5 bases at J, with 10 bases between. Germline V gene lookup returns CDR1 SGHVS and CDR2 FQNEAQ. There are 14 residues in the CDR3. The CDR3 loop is CASSFQEKNEKLFF. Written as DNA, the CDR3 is TGTGCCAGCAGCTTTCAGGAAAAAAATGAAAAACTGTTTTTT.

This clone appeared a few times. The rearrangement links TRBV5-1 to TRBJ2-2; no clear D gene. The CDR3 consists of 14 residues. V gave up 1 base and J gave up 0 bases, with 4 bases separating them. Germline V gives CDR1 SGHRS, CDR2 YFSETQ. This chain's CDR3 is CASSLLANTGELFF. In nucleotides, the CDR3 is TGCGCCAGCAGCTTGCTAGCGAACACCGGGGAGCTGTTTTTT.

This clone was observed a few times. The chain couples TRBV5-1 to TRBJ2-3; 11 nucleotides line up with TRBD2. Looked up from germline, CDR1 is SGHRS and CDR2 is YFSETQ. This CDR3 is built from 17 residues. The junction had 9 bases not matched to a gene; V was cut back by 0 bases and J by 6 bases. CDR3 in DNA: TGCGCCAGCAGCTTGGGTCTCGCTAGCGGGGGGTCGGATACGCAGTATTTT. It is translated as CASSLGLASGGSDTQYF.

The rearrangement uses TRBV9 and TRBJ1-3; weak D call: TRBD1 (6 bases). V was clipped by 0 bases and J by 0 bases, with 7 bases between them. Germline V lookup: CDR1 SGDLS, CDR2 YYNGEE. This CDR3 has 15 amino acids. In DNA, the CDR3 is TGTGCCAGCAGCGTAGAGGACAGCTCTGGAAACACCATATATTTT. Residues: CASSVEDSSGNTIYF.

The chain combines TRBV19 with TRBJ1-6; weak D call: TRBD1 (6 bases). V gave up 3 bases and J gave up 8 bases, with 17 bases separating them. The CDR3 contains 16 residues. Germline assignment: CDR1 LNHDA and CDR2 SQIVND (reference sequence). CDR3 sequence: CASSISPGAKHSPLHF. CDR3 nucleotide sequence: TGTGCCAGTAGTATCTCCCCGGGGGCTAAGCATTCACCCCTCCACTTT.

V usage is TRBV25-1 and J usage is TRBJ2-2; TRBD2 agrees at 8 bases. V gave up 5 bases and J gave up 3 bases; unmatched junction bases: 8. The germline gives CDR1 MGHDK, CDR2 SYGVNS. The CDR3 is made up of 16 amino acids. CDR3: CASSQARGGYTGELFF. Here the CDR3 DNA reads TGTGCCAGCAGTCAGGCACGGGGGGGCTACACCGGGGAGCTGTTTTTT.

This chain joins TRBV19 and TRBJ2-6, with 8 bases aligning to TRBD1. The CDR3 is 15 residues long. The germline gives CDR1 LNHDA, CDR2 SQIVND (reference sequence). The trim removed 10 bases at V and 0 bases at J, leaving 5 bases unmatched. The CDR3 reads CATGQGYSGANVLTF. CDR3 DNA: TGTGCCACCGGACAGGGATACTCTGGGGCCAACGTCCTGACTTTC. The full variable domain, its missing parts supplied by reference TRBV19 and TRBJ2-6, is DGGITQSPKYLFRKEGQNVTLSCEQNLNHDAMYWYRQDPGQGLRLIYYSQIVNDFQKGDIAEGYSVSREKKESFPLTVTSAQKNPTAFYLCATGQGYSGANVLTFGAGSRLTVL.

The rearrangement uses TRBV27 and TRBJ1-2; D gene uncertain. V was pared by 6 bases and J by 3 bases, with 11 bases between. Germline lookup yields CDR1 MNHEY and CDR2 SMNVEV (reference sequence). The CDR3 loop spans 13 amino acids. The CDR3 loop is CASSQDGDYGYTF. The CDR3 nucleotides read TGTGCCAGCAGCCAAGACGGAGACTATGGCTACACCTTC.

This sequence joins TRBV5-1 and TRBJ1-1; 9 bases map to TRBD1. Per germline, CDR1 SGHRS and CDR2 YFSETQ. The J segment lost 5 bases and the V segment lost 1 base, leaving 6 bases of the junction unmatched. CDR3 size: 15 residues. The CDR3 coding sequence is TGCGCCAGCAGCTTGACAGGGGGCGAGAGAACTGAAGCTTTCTTT. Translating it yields CASSLTGGERTEAFF.

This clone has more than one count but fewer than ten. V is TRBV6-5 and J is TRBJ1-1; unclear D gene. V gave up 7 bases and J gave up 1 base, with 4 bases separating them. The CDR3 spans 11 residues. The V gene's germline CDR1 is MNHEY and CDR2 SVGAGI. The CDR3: CASTGNTEAFF. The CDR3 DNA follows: TGTGCCAGCACGGGGAACACTGAAGCTTTCTTT.

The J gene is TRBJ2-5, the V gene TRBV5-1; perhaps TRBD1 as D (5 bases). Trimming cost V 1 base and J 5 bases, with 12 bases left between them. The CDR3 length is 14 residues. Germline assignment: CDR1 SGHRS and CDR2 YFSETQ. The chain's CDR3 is CASSLQGVEETQYF. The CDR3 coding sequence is TGCGCCAGCAGCTTGCAGGGTGTGGAGGAGACCCAGTACTTC.

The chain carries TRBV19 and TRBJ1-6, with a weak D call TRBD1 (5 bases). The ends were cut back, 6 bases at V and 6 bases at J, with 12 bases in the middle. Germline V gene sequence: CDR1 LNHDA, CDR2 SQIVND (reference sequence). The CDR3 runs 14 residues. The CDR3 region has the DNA TGTGCCAGTAGCCCAGGGACTGTTAATTCACCCCTCCACTTT. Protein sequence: CASSPGTVNSPLHF.

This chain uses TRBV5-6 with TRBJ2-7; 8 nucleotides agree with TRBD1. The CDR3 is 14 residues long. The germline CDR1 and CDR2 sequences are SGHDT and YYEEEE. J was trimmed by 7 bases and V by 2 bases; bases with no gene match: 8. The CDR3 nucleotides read TGTGCCAGCAGCTTTTCCAGGGGGCTGGGGGAGCAGTACTTC. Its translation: CASSFSRGLGEQYF.

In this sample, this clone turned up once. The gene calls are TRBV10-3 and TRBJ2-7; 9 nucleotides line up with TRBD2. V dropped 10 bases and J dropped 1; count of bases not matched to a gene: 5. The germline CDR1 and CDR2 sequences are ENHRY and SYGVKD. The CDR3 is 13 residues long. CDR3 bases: TGTGCCACCCGACTAGCGGAGTCCTACGAGCAGTACTTC. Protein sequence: CATRLAESYEQYF.

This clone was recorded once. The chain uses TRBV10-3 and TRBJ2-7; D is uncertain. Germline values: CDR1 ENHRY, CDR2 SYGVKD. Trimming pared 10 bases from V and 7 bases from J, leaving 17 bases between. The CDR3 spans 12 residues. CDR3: CATQDVEREQYF. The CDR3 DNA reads TGTGCCACCCAGGACGTGGAGAGAGAGCAGTACTTC.

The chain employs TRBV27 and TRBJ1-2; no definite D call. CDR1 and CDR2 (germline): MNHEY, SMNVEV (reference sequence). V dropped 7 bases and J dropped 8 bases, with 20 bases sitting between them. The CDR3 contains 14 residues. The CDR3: CASTPPGAQGGYTF. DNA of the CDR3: TGTGCCAGCACCCCCCCCGGAGCCCAAGGGGGCTACACCTTC.

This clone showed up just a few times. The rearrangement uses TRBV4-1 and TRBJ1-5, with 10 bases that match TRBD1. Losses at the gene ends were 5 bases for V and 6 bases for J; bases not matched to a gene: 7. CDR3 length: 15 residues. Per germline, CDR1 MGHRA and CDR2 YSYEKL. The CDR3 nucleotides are TGCGCCAGCAGCGTGGACAGGGGGTCCGTTCAGCCCCAGCATTTT. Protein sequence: CASSVDRGSVQPQHF.

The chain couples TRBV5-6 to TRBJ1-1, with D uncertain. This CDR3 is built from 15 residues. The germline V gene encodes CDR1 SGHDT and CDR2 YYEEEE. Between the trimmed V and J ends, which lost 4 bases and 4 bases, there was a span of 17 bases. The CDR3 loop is CASSRRSERSTEAFF. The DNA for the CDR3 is TGTGCCAGCAGCCGTCGAAGCGAACGCAGCACTGAAGCTTTCTTT. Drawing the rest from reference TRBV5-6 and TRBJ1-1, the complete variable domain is DAGVTQSPTHLIKTRGQQVTLRCSPKSGHDTVSWYQQALGQGPQFIFQYYEEEERQRGNFPDRFSGHQFPNYSSELNVNALLLGDSALYLCASSRRSERSTEAFFGQGTRLTVV.

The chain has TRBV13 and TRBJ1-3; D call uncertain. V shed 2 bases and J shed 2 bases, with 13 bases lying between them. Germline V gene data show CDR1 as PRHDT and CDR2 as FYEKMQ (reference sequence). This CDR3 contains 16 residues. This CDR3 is CASSLHLYFAGNTIYF. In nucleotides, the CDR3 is TGTGCCAGCAGCTTACATCTTTATTTTGCTGGAAACACCATATATTTT. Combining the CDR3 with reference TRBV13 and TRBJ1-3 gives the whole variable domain AAGVIQSPRHLIKEKRETATLKCYPIPRHDTVYWYQQGPGQDPQFLISFYEKMQSDKGSIPDRFSAQQFSDYHSELNMSSLELGDSALYFCASSLHLYFAGNTIYFGEGSWLTVV.